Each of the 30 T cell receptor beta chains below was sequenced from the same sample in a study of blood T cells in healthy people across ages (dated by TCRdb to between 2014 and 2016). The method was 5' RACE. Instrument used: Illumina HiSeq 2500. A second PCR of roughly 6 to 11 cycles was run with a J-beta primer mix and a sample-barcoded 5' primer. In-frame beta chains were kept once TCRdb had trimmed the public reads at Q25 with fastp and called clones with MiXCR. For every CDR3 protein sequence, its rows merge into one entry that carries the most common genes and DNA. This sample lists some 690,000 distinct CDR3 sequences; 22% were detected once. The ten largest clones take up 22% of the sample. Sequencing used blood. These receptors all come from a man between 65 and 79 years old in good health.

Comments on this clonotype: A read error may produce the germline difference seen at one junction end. The CDR3 sequence: CASSFSTGGPEEVFF. The CDR3 DNA follows: TGCGCCAGCAGCTTCTCTACAGGGGGGCCAGAGGAGGTGTTTTTT. This chain uses TRBV5-1 with TRBJ2-2, with 8 bases aligning to TRBD1. This CDR3 is 15 amino acids long. Per the germline V gene, CDR1 is SGHRS and CDR2 is YFSETQ.

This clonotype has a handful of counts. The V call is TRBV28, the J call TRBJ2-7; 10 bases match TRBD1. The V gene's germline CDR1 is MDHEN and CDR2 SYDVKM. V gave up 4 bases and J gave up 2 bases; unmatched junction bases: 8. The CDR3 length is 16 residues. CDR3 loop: CASSSVGQGFPYEQYF. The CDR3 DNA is TGTGCCAGCAGTTCCGTGGGACAGGGGTTTCCCTACGAGCAGTACTTC.

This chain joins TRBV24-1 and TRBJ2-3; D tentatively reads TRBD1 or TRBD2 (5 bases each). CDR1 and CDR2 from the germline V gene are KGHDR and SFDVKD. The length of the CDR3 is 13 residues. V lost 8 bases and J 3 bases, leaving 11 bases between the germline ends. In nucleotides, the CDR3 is TGTGCCACCAAGGGACCGGGTACAGATACGCAGTATTTT. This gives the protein CATKGPGTDTQYF.

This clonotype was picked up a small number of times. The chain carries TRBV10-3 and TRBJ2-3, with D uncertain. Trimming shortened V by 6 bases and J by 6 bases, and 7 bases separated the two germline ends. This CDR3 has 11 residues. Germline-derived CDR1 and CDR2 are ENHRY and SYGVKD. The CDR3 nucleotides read TGTGCCATCAGCCAACTGGATACGCAGTATTTT. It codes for CAISQLDTQYF.

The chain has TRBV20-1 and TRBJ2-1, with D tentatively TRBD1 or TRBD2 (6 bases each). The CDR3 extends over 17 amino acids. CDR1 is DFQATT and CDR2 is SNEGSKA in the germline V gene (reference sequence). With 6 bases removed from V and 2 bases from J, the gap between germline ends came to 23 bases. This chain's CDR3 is CSAEGPGASSPYNEQFF. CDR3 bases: TGCAGTGCAGAGGGCCCGGGGGCCTCGAGTCCCTACAATGAGCAGTTCTTC.

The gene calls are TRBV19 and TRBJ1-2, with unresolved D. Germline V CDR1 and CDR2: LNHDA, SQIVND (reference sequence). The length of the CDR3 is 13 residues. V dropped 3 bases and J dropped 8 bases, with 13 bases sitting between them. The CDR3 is CASSIIGPEGYTF. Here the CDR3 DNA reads TGTGCCAGTAGTATTATCGGGCCAGAGGGCTACACCTTC. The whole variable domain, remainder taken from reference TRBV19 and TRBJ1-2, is DGGITQSPKYLFRKEGQNVTLSCEQNLNHDAMYWYRQDPGQGLRLIYYSQIVNDFQKGDIAEGYSVSREKKESFPLTVTSAQKNPTAFYLCASSIIGPEGYTFGSGTRLTVV.

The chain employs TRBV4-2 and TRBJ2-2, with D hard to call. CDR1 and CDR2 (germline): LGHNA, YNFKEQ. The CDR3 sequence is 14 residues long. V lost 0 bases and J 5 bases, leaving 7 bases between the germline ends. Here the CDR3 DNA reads TGTGCCAGCAGCCAAGAACGGAGAACCGGGGAGCTGTTTTTT. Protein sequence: CASSQERRTGELFF.

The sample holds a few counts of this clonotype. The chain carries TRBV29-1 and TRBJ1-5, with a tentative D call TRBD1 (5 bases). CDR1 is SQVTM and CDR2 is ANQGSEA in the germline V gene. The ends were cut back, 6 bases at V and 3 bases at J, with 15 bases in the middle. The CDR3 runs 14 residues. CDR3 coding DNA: TGCAGCGTCATGCTTCAGGGCCTCAATCAGCCCCAGCATTTT. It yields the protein CSVMLQGLNQPQHF. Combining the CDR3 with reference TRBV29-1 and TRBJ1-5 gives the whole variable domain SAVISQKPSRDICQRGTSLTIQCQVDSQVTMMFWYRQQPGQSLTLIATANQGSEATYESGFVIDKFPISRPNLTFSTLTVSNMSPEDSSIYLCSVMLQGLNQPQHFGDGTRLSIL.

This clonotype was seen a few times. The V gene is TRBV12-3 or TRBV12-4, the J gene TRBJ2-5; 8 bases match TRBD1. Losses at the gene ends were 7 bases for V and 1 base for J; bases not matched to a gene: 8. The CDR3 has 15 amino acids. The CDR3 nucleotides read TGTGCCAGCACCATCAGACAGGGGATCCAAGAGACCCAGTACTTC. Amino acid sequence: CASTIRQGIQETQYF.

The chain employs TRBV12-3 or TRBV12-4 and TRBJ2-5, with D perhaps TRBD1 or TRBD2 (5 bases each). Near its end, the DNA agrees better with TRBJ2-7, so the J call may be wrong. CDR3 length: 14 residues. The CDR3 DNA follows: TGTGCCAGCAGTCCCTCGGGGCTTTCCTACGAGCAGTACTTC. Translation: CASSPSGLSYEQYF.

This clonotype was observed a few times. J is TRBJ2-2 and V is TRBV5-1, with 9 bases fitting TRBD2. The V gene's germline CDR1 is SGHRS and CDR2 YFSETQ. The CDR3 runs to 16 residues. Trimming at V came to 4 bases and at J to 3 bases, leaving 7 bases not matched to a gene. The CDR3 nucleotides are TGCGCCAGCAGCCCTATGACTAGCGGTTACACCGGGGAGCTGTTTTTT. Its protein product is CASSPMTSGYTGELFF.

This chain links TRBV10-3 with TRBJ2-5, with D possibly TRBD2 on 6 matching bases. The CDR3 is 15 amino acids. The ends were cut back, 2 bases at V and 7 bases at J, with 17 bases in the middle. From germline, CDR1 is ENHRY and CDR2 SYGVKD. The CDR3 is CAISEVGTSPRTQYF. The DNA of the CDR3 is TGTGCCATCAGTGAGGTCGGGACTTCCCCAAGGACCCAGTACTTC.

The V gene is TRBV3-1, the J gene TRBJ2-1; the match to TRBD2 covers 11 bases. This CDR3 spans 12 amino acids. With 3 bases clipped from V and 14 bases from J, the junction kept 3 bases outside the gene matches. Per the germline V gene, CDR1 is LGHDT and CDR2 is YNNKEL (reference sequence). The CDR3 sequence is CASSQLAGGKFF. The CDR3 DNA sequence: TGTGCCAGCAGCCAGTTAGCGGGGGGGAAGTTCTTC.

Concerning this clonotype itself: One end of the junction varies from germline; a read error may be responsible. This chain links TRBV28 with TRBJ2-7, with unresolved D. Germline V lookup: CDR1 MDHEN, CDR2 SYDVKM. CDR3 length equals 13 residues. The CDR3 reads CASSLWGGNEQYF. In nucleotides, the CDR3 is TGTGCCAGCAGTTTATGGGGTGGTAACGAACAGTACTTC.

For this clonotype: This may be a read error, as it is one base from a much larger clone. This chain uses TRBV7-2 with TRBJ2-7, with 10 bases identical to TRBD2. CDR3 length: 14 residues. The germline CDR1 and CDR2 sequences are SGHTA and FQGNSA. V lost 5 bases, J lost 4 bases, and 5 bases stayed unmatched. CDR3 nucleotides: TGTGCCAGCAGCCCGGGACTAGCGTCGTACGAGCAGTACTTC. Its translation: CASSPGLASYEQYF.

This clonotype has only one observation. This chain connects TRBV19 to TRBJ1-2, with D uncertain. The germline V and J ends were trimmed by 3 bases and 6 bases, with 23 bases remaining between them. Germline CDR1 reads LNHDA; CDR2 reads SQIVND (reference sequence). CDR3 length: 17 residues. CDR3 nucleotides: TGTGCCAGTAGTATGAGGATGACCGCACCCCACTTTGATGGCTACACCTTC. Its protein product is CASSMRMTAPHFDGYTF.

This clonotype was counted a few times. CDR3 protein: CASSLRVSQGVGLETQYF. Written as DNA, the CDR3 is TGTGCCAGCAGTTTAAGGGTTTCTCAGGGCGTGGGATTGGAGACCCAGTACTTC. This rearrangement joins TRBV28 to TRBJ2-5; a possible D gene is TRBD1 (5 bases). The germline V and J ends were trimmed by 2 bases and 5 bases, with 24 bases remaining between them. CDR1 and CDR2 from the germline V gene are MDHEN and SYDVKM. The CDR3 covers 18 residues.

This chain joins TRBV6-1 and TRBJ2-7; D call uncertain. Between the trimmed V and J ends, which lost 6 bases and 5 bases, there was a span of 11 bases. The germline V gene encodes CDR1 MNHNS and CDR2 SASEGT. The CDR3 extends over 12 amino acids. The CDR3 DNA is TGTGCCAGCAGACACCCCGTGGACGAGCAGTACTTC. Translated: CASRHPVDEQYF.

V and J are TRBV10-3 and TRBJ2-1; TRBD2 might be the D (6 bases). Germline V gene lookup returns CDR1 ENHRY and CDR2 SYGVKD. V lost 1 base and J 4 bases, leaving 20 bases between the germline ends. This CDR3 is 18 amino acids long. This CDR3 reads CAISEFGDGVAAYNEQFF. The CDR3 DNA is TGTGCCATCAGTGAGTTCGGGGACGGGGTAGCGGCTTACAATGAGCAGTTCTTC.

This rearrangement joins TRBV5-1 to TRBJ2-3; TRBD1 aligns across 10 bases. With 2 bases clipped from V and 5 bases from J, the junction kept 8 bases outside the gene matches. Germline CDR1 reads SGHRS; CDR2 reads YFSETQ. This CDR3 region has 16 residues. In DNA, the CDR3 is TGCGCCAGCAGCTTCAATCCGGGACAGGGGAAAGATACGCAGTATTTT. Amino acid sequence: CASSFNPGQGKDTQYF. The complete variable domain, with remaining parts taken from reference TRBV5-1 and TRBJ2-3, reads KAGVTQTPRYLIKTRGQQVTLSCSPISGHRSVSWYQQTPGQGLQFLFEYFSETQRNKGNFPGRFSGRQFSNSRSEMNVSTLELGDSALYLCASSFNPGQGKDTQYFGPGTRLTVL.

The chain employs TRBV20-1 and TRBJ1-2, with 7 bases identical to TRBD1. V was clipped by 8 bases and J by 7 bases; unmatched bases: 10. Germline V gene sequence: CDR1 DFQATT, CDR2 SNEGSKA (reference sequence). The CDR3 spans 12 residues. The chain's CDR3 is CSHEQGKLGYTF. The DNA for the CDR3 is TGCAGTCACGAACAGGGGAAGCTTGGCTACACCTTC.

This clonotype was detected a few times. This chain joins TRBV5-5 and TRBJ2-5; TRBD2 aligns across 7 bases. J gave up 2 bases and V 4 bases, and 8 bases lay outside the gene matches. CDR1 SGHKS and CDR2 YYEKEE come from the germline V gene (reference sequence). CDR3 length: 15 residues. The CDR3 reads CASSARLAGQETQYF. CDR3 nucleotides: TGTGCCAGCAGCGCACGACTAGCTGGACAAGAGACCCAGTACTTC.

The CDR3 nucleotides read TGCAGCGTCCGAAAGGGGATACACCGGACTGAAGCTTTCTTT. Amino acid sequence: CSVRKGIHRTEAFF. This chain links TRBV29-1 with TRBJ1-1, with D perhaps matching TRBD1 (5 bases). This CDR3 comprises 14 residues. Trimming shortened V by 6 bases and J by 5 bases, and 19 bases separated the two germline ends. Germline V gives CDR1 SQVTM, CDR2 ANQGSEA.

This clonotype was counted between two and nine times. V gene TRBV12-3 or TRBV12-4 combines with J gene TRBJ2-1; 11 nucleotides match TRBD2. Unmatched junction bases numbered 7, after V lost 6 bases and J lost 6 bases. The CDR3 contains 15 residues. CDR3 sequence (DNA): TGTGCCAGCAGCAAACTAGCGGGAGTGCCCAATGAGCAGTTCTTC. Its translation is CASSKLAGVPNEQFF.

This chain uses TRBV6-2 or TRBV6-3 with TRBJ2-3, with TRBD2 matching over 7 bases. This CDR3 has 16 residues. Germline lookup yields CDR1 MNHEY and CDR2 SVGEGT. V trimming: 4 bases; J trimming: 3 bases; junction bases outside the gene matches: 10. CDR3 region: CASSFQGREITDTQYF. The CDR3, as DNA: TGTGCCAGCAGTTTTCAAGGGCGGGAGATTACAGATACGCAGTATTTT.

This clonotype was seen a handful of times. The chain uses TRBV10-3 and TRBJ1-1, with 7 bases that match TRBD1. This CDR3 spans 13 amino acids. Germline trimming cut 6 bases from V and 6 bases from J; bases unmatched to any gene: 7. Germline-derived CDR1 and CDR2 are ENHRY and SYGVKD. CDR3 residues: CAIRGATGSEAFF. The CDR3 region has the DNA TGTGCCATCAGGGGAGCGACAGGGTCTGAAGCTTTCTTT.

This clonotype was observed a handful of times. CDR3 DNA: TGCAGTGCTAGGGACCCTCTTACGGTAAATGAGCAGTTCTTC. This sequence encodes CSARDPLTVNEQFF. The chain carries TRBV20-1 and TRBJ2-1; D ambiguous. The CDR3 loop spans 14 amino acids. Trimming took 3 bases from V and 7 from J, leaving 16 bases between them. Germline V lookup: CDR1 DFQATT, CDR2 SNEGSKA (reference sequence).

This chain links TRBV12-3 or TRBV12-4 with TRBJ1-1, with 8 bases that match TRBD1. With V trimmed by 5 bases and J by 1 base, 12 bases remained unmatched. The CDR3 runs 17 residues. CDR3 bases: TGTGCCAGCAGTACGGACCCTCCAGGGGGCTGGAACACTGAAGCTTTCTTT. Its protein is CASSTDPPGGWNTEAFF.

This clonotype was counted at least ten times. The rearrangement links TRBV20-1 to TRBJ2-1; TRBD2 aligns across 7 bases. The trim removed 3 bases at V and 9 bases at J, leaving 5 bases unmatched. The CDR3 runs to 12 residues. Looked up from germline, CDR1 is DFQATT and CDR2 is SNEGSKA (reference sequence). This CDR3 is CSASAGVFEQFF. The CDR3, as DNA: TGCAGTGCTAGCGCGGGAGTATTTGAGCAGTTCTTC.

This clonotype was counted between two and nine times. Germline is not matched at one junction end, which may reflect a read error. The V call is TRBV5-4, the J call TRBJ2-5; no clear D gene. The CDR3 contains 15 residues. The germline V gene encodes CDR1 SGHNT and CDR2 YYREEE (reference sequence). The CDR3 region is CANSLPVGSRETQYF. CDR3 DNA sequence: TGTGCCAACAGCTTGCCAGTGGGCTCTAGAGAGACCCAGTACTTC.